Listed below are T cell receptor beta chains from one sample, sequenced in a study of human CD8 memory T cell subsets. TCRdb re-called the 5' RACE reads and shows each CDR3 protein once, DNA omitted. In total, the table holds approximately 6,200 distinct CDR3 sequences. Source material: CD8+ T cells from PBMCs. The receptors derive from a human donor in good health. Each CDR3 is given with its conserved first and last residue. The size field is filled for only some rows; it gives once, few, many or a size class.

clone size: NA; J gene: TRBJ1-2; CDR3 length: 16; V gene: TRBV7-2; CDR3 protein: CASSGNRVEFNYGYTF
clone size: medium-sized; J gene: TRBJ2-3; CDR3 length: 15; V gene: TRBV10-3; CDR3 protein: CAISRTATSTDTQYF
clone size: NA; J gene: TRBJ1-1; CDR3 length: 14; V gene: TRBV28; CDR3 protein: CASSPAGRGTEAFF
clone size: medium-sized; J gene: TRBJ2-7; CDR3 length: 12; V gene: TRBV28; CDR3 protein: CASSFSGDEQYF
clone size: medium-sized; J gene: TRBJ2-1; CDR3 length: 15; V gene: TRBV12-3/TRBV12-4; CDR3 protein: CASSHGQGLYNEQFF
clone size: NA; J gene: TRBJ2-1; CDR3 length: 15; V gene: TRBV3-2; CDR3 protein: CASTNDRTQTNEQFF
clone size: NA; J gene: TRBJ2-4; CDR3 length: 14; V gene: TRBV10-3; CDR3 protein: CAISEGVAKNIQYF
clone size: large; J gene: TRBJ2-7; CDR3 length: 14; V gene: TRBV18; CDR3 protein: CASSRQVQENEQYF
clone size: NA; J gene: TRBJ2-7; CDR3 length: 15; V gene: TRBV7-9; CDR3 protein: CASSPSGQGAYEQYF
clone size: NA; J gene: TRBJ1-1; CDR3 length: 11; V gene: TRBV19; CDR3 protein: CASSLWTEAFF
clone size: large; J gene: TRBJ2-3; CDR3 length: 15; V gene: TRBV7-9; CDR3 protein: CASSSLGGGGDTQYF
clone size: NA; J gene: TRBJ2-7; CDR3 length: 16; V gene: TRBV4-1; CDR3 protein: CASSQRPPPLSYEQYF
clone size: medium-sized; J gene: TRBJ2-1; CDR3 length: 16; V gene: TRBV7-9; CDR3 protein: CASSRTSGGAHNEQFF
clone size: NA; J gene: TRBJ2-1; CDR3 length: 14; V gene: TRBV11-2; CDR3 protein: CASSLGQGVYEQFF
clone size: NA; J gene: TRBJ2-2; CDR3 length: 14; V gene: TRBV7-9; CDR3 protein: CASSSRVDTGELFF
clone size: medium-sized; J gene: TRBJ1-1; CDR3 length: 13; V gene: TRBV7-9; CDR3 protein: CASSFGGNTEAFF
clone size: NA; J gene: TRBJ1-2; CDR3 length: 15; V gene: TRBV15; CDR3 protein: CATSRDRTGAYGYTF
clone size: NA; J gene: TRBJ2-3; CDR3 length: 15; V gene: TRBV9; CDR3 protein: CASSGSAAGLEWQYF
clone size: NA; J gene: TRBJ2-7; CDR3 length: 15; V gene: TRBV9; CDR3 protein: CASSVDLGANYEQYF
clone size: NA; J gene: TRBJ1-4; CDR3 length: 16; V gene: TRBV28; CDR3 protein: CASSLIQGDLGEKLFF
clone size: NA; J gene: TRBJ1-1; CDR3 length: 16; V gene: TRBV13; CDR3 protein: CASSSSWTGRDTEAFF
clone size: large; J gene: TRBJ2-7; CDR3 length: 16; V gene: TRBV11-2; CDR3 protein: CASSSGLAITSYEQYF
clone size: NA; J gene: TRBJ2-7; CDR3 length: 15; V gene: TRBV2; CDR3 protein: CASSEAPLGGYEQYF
clone size: medium-sized; J gene: TRBJ2-1; CDR3 length: 15; V gene: TRBV19; CDR3 protein: CASSIDPGNLNEQFF
clone size: NA; J gene: TRBJ2-7; CDR3 length: 18; V gene: TRBV2; CDR3 protein: CASREGSILGTDSYEQYF
clone size: NA; J gene: TRBJ2-3; CDR3 length: 15; V gene: TRBV5-1; CDR3 protein: CASSLPDASTDTQYF
clone size: NA; J gene: TRBJ2-1; CDR3 length: 15; V gene: TRBV5-4; CDR3 protein: CASSEPLTSVDEQFF
clone size: NA; J gene: TRBJ2-2; CDR3 length: 18; V gene: TRBV20-1; CDR3 protein: CSARDWIAGVEDTGELFF
clone size: medium-sized; J gene: TRBJ2-1; CDR3 length: 15; V gene: TRBV19; CDR3 protein: CASSIAGDAGVEQFF
clone size: NA; J gene: TRBJ2-2; CDR3 length: 15; V gene: TRBV27; CDR3 protein: CASSLYSPNTGELFF
clone size: medium-sized; J gene: TRBJ2-3; CDR3 length: 14; V gene: TRBV29-1; CDR3 protein: CSTDEGIALDTQYF
clone size: NA; J gene: TRBJ2-1; CDR3 length: 11; V gene: TRBV30; CDR3 protein: CAWRSTHEQFF
clone size: NA; J gene: TRBJ2-7; CDR3 length: 14; V gene: TRBV15; CDR3 protein: CATSRKGKIYEQYF
clone size: NA; J gene: TRBJ1-5; CDR3 length: 20; V gene: TRBV12-3/TRBV12-4; CDR3 protein: CASTDDTVSGSVYGNQPQHF
clone size: NA; J gene: TRBJ1-4; CDR3 length: 15; V gene: TRBV28; CDR3 protein: CASLSGALTNEKLFF
clone size: NA; J gene: TRBJ1-5; CDR3 length: 15; V gene: TRBV13; CDR3 protein: CASSLGGQRDQPQHF
clone size: NA; J gene: TRBJ2-3; CDR3 length: 16; V gene: TRBV7-2; CDR3 protein: CASSAARTLSTDTQYF
clone size: NA; J gene: TRBJ2-7; CDR3 length: 16; V gene: TRBV4-1; CDR3 protein: CASSQLENSDAYEQYF
clone size: NA; J gene: TRBJ2-1; CDR3 length: 15; V gene: TRBV5-5; CDR3 protein: CASSSRVAGGHEQFF
clone size: NA; J gene: TRBJ2-1; CDR3 length: 16; V gene: TRBV24-1; CDR3 protein: CATSDGQFSSYNEQFF
clone size: NA; J gene: TRBJ1-1; CDR3 length: 16; V gene: TRBV5-1; CDR3 protein: CASSFDRDNGNTEAFF
clone size: large; J gene: TRBJ2-1; CDR3 length: 11; V gene: TRBV5-4; CDR3 protein: CASSEDNEQFF
clone size: NA; J gene: TRBJ2-5; CDR3 length: 15; V gene: TRBV10-3; CDR3 protein: CAISVGGEDGETQYF
clone size: NA; J gene: TRBJ2-3; CDR3 length: 17; V gene: TRBV5-6; CDR3 protein: CASSLGQYQLSTDTQYF
clone size: NA; J gene: TRBJ2-7; CDR3 length: 13; V gene: TRBV27; CDR3 protein: CASSLSDQNPQYF
clone size: NA; J gene: TRBJ2-7; CDR3 length: 15; V gene: TRBV28; CDR3 protein: CASRSAGASSYEQYF